This is a list of T cell receptor beta chains from one sample in a study of control samples from healthy donors and cancer patients. Measured with immunoSEQ multiplex PCR; TCRdb has only the in-frame clones, and not every one. The data show about 80,000 clones, roughly nine tenths seen once. Sequenced: blood. The receptor set was obtained from a woman between 55 and 75 years old in good health. The CDR3 runs from the conserved cysteine through the conserved F or W. The D gene is left open where the match is weak. Clone size, where shown, is once, few, many, or a class for clones that have expanded.

V	D	J	length	size	DNA	CDR3
TRBV6-5	TRBD2	TRBJ2-7	14	NA	TGTGCCAGCAGTACTAGCGGGAGTTTCTACGAGCAGTACTTC	CASSTSGSFYEQYF
TRBV30	NA	TRBJ1-2	12	NA	TGTGCCTGGAGTGTATCGCCAGGGCTTGGGGCCTTC	CAWSVSPGLGAF
TRBV2	NA	TRBJ1-5	16	NA	TGTGCCAGCAGTGAAGAGGTTCATTATAGCAATCAGCCCCAGCATTTT	CASSEEVHYSNQPQHF
TRBV6-5	NA	TRBJ1-1	15	NA	TGTGCCAGCAGTTACTCTACAGGGATGAACACTGAAGCTTTCTTT	CASSYSTGMNTEAFF
TRBV6-2/TRBV6-3	TRBD1	TRBJ1-1	16	NA	TGTGCCAGCAGTTACTCTTTCCCCGGACAGGTTCCCAAAGCTTTCTTT	CASSYSFPGQVPKAFF
TRBV15	TRBD1	TRBJ2-1	15	NA	TGTGCCACCAGCAGGGGACAGGGAAGGTACAATGAGCAGTTCTTC	CATSRGQGRYNEQFF
TRBV5-4	TRBD1	TRBJ1-1	16	NA	TGTGCCAGCAGCTTGAACAGGGGGCTTCAATTGACTGAAGCTTTCTTT	CASSLNRGLQLTEAFF
TRBV24-1	NA	TRBJ2-2	15	once	TGTGCCACCAGTGACCCCGGGCGTAGAACCGGGGAGCTGTTTTTT	CATSDPGRRTGELFF
TRBV10-3	NA	TRBJ1-5	14	NA	TGTGCCACCCAACAGGGTCTTAGCAATCAGCCCCAGCATTTT	CATQQGLSNQPQHF
TRBV4-3	TRBD1	TRBJ2-7	17	NA	TGCGCCAGCAGCCAAGGGTACACCGGGACAGGGGCCTACGAGCAGTACTTC	CASSQGYTGTGAYEQYF
TRBV19	TRBD2	TRBJ2-2	19	NA	TGTGCCAGTAGTAGGGGAATAGCGGGAGAGATCCGGAACACCGGGGAGCTGTTTTTT	CASSRGIAGEIRNTGELFF
TRBV10-3	NA	TRBJ1-5	15	NA	TGTGCCATCAGTGGTGGCGGGGTTGGAAATCAGCCCCAGCATTTT	CAISGGGVGNQPQHF
TRBV11-3	NA	TRBJ2-7	15	NA	TGTGCCAGCAGCTTCGGGACATACCCTTCCGACGAGCAGTACTTC	CASSFGTYPSDEQYF
TRBV3-1/TRBV3-2	TRBD2	TRBJ2-1	13	NA	TGTGCCAGCCGGGGCGGGGGTGGCAATGAGCAGTTCTTC	CASRGGGGNEQFF
TRBV28	TRBD2	TRBJ2-5	14	once	TGTGCCACCGGCGGGAGCGGGAGGGGTGAGACCCAGTACTTC	CATGGSGRGETQYF
TRBV6-5	TRBD1	TRBJ2-5	14	NA	TGTGCCAGCAGTAGACAGGGCCACCAAGAGACCCAGTACTTC	CASSRQGHQETQYF
TRBV28	NA	TRBJ1-5	17	NA	TGTGCCAGCTCCCCAGGACGGGGGATGCGGTACAATCAGCCCCAGCATTTT	CASSPGRGMRYNQPQHF
TRBV5-1	NA	TRBJ1-2	13	NA	TGCGCCAGCAGCTTGGACAGCGGCTATGGCTACACCTTC	CASSLDSGYGYTF
TRBV28	TRBD1	TRBJ2-5	15	once	TGTGCCAGCAGCCCGACAGGGGGCTTCGGAGAGACCCAGTACTTC	CASSPTGGFGETQYF
TRBV6-6	NA	TRBJ2-3	17	NA	TGTGCCAGCAGCCGAACCCCCCTAGGGGCCGGCACAGATACGCAGTATTTT	CASSRTPLGAGTDTQYF
TRBV5-1	TRBD1	TRBJ2-7	14	NA	TGCGCCAGCAGCTTCAGACAGGGACCCTACGAGCAGTACTTC	CASSFRQGPYEQYF
TRBV4-1	NA	TRBJ2-5	17	NA	TGCGCCAGCAGCCAACCCACCGGGACTCGACTTCAAGAGACCCAGTACTTC	CASSQPTGTRLQETQYF
TRBV7-2	NA	TRBJ2-1	15	NA	TGTGCCAGCAGACGAGTAGCGGCGGCATACAATGAGCAGTTCTTC	CASRRVAAAYNEQFF
TRBV27	TRBD1	TRBJ2-1	15	NA	TGTGCCAGCAGTTTGGACAGGGGCTTTTTTAATGAGCAGTTCTTC	CASSLDRGFFNEQFF
TRBV11-3	NA	TRBJ2-1	15	NA	TGTGCCAGCAGCTTAGACCGGGACATTCGCCCTGAGCAGTTCTTC	CASSLDRDIRPEQFF
TRBV15	NA	TRBJ2-7	14	NA	TGTGCCACCAGCAGAGATGTTGCTAGTCGCGAGCAGTACTTC	CATSRDVASREQYF
TRBV3-1/TRBV3-2	NA	TRBJ2-1	11	NA	TGTGCCAGCAGCTACCGGGTTGAGCAGTTCTTC	CASSYRVEQFF
TRBV7-8	TRBD2	TRBJ2-5	18	NA	TGTGCCAGCAGCTTAGCCGGACTAGCGGGGGAGAGGATAGAGACCCAGTACTTC	CASSLAGLAGERIETQYF
TRBV11-3	NA	TRBJ1-3	14	NA	TGTGCCAGCAGCTTACAGAGAACTGGAAACACCATATATTTT	CASSLQRTGNTIYF
TRBV7-8	NA	TRBJ1-5	15	NA	TGTGCCAGCAGCTTAGCGTGGGGTTCTAGTCAGCCCCAGCATTTT	CASSLAWGSSQPQHF
TRBV10-1	NA	TRBJ1-1	15	NA	TGCGCCAGCAGTGAGTATGGGACCTTGGGGACTGAAGCTTTCTTT	CASSEYGTLGTEAFF
TRBV2	NA	TRBJ2-1	17	NA	TGTGCCACGAGGCCTTGGGGAACCCCTGGGCCTTACAATGAGCAGTTCTTC	CATRPWGTPGPYNEQFF
TRBV5-1	NA	TRBJ2-2	17	NA	TGCGCCAGCAGCTTGGCCATTGGGAATGTAGGCACCGGGGAGCTGTTTTTT	CASSLAIGNVGTGELFF
TRBV28	NA	TRBJ1-5	15	NA	TGTGCCAGCAGTTGGGGCGCAGGGACCAATCAGCCCCAGCATTTT	CASSWGAGTNQPQHF
TRBV5-1	TRBD1	TRBJ2-2	14	NA	TGCGCCAGCAGTTTTGGGACAGACTCCCGGGAGCTGTTTTTT	CASSFGTDSRELFF
TRBV5-4	TRBD2	TRBJ2-7	16	NA	TGTGCCAGCACCAAGGGAAGGGAGGGCCGGATAGGGGAGCAGTACTTC	CASTKGREGRIGEQYF
TRBV25-1	TRBD1	TRBJ2-7	16	few	TGTGCCAGCAGTGACTTCGGGACAGGGGGCTCCTACGAGCAGTACTTC	CASSDFGTGGSYEQYF
TRBV2	NA	TRBJ1-1	13	NA	TGTGCCAGCTTGACAGAATACGGCGCTGAAGCTTTCTTT	CASLTEYGAEAFF
TRBV7-7	TRBD1	TRBJ1-2	14	NA	TGTGCTAGCAGCTTAGGGGGCGCGAGGTATGGCTACACCTTC	CASSLGGARYGYTF
TRBV7-2	TRBD1	TRBJ1-1	14	NA	TGTGCCAGCAGCGTTACAGGGGGCCGGACTGAAGCTTTCTTT	CASSVTGGRTEAFF
TRBV6-1	NA	TRBJ1-5	13	NA	TGTGCCAGCAGTGAGGTGAGAAATCAGCCCCAGCATTTT	CASSEVRNQPQHF
TRBV19	TRBD1	TRBJ1-1	14	NA	TGTGCCAGTACATGGAGACAGGGGTGGCCTGAAGCTTTCTTT	CASTWRQGWPEAFF
TRBV12-5	TRBD1	TRBJ1-1	14	NA	TGTGCTAGTGGTTTGGGCAGGGGGGACACTGAAGCTTTCTTT	CASGLGRGDTEAFF
TRBV20-1	NA	TRBJ2-7	13	NA	TGCAGTGCTAGTGGGTCGCCTACCTACGAGCAGTACTTC	CSASGSPTYEQYF
TRBV9	NA	TRBJ2-7	14	NA	TGTGCCAGCAGCGTAGGACTAACTACCTACGAGCAGTACTTC	CASSVGLTTYEQYF
TRBV5-4	NA	TRBJ2-1	12	once	TGTGCCAGCAGCTTGGGACCTGGTGAGCAGTTCTTC	CASSLGPGEQFF
TRBV6-2/TRBV6-3	NA	TRBJ1-6	13	NA	TGTGCCAGCAGTTACGGAACGAATTCACCCCTCCACTTT	CASSYGTNSPLHF
TRBV5-1	NA	TRBJ2-1	13	NA	TGCGCCAGCAGCTTTCGGCAGGGACGTGAGCAGTTCTTC	CASSFRQGREQFF
TRBV3-1/TRBV3-2	NA	TRBJ1-6	14	NA	TGTGCCAGCAGCCAACTACCGAATAATTCACCCCTCCACTTT	CASSQLPNNSPLHF